This entry lists 23 T cell receptor beta chains sequenced from one sample in a study of blood T cell repertoires in COVID-19. The repertoire was sequenced with immunoSEQ multiplex PCR; TCRdb's copy has only in-frame clones and lacks some. The sample has under 300,000 clones; 85% are singletons. The material sequenced was peripheral blood. Every receptor here comes from a human donor in a cohort sampled during active COVID-19.

The chain combines TRBV2 with TRBJ2-3; D remains unclear. Germline-derived CDR1 and CDR2 are SNHLY and FYNNEI. The CDR3 totals 14 residues. V lost 7 bases and J 2 bases, leaving 13 bases between the germline ends. CDR3 loop: CASTRLSPTDTQYF. DNA for the CDR3: TGTGCCAGCACCCGCCTTAGCCCCACAGATACGCAGTATTTT.

The rearrangement joins TRBV24-1 to TRBJ1-5; D is uncertain. Per the germline V gene, CDR1 is KGHDR and CDR2 is SFDVKD. The CDR3 has 12 residues. V was shortened by 4 bases and J by 4 bases, with 4 bases between the two germline ends. CDR3 amino acids: CATSDPNQPQHF. In DNA form, the CDR3 reads TGTGCCACCAGTGACCCAAATCAGCCCCAGCATTTT.

The chain employs TRBV19 and TRBJ2-7, with TRBD1 matching over 8 bases. CDR1 and CDR2 from the germline V gene are LNHDA and SQIVND (reference sequence). V lost 2 bases and J lost 7; bases outside the gene matches: 7. The CDR3 sequence is 14 residues long. DNA of the CDR3: TGTGCCAGTAGTATAACTGGACAGGGTGGAGAGCAGTACTTC. It encodes CASSITGQGGEQYF.

As for this clone: The same CDR3 arises from other DNA sequences in this sample as well. The rearrangement joins TRBV19 to TRBJ2-1, with 14 nucleotides matching TRBD2. CDR1 and CDR2 (germline): LNHDA, SQIVND (reference sequence). V lost 3 bases, J lost 7 bases, and 2 bases stayed unmatched. The CDR3 contains 15 residues. CDR3 nucleotides: TGTGCCAGTAGTATCGGGACTAGCGGGAGTAATGAGCAGTTCTTC. Translating it yields CASSIGTSGSNEQFF.

V usage is TRBV2 and J usage is TRBJ2-7; 11 nucleotides agree with TRBD1. Per the germline V gene, CDR1 is SNHLY and CDR2 is FYNNEI. Trimming took 4 bases from V and 3 from J; bases not matched to a gene: 2. This CDR3 is built from 14 residues. DNA for the CDR3: TGTGCCAGCAGTGCGGGACAGGGGGGCTACGAGCAGTACTTC. Translated, it gives CASSAGQGGYEQYF.

The rearrangement joins TRBV5-1 to TRBJ1-2, with TRBD1 matching over 8 bases. This CDR3 has 16 residues. With V trimmed by 5 bases and J by 4 bases, 13 bases remained unmatched. Germline-derived CDR1 and CDR2 are SGHRS and YFSETQ. The chain's CDR3 is CASSRQGAGVAYGYTF. DNA for the CDR3: TGCGCCAGCAGTCGCCAGGGGGCCGGCGTCGCCTATGGCTACACCTTC.

V and J are TRBV12-3 or TRBV12-4 and TRBJ2-5, with TRBD2 as a possible D gene (5 bases). Trimming cost V 3 bases and J 4 bases, with 6 bases left between them. The CDR3 length is 12 residues. This CDR3 reads CASSFGRETQYF. The CDR3 DNA reads as TGTGCCAGCAGTTTTGGGAGAGAGACCCAGTACTTC.

The chain combines TRBV15 with TRBJ1-5; TRBD1 matches 10 bases. With 0 bases clipped from V and 4 bases from J, the junction kept 6 bases outside the gene matches. Germline V gives CDR1 LNHNV, CDR2 YYDKDF (reference sequence). The CDR3 is made up of 17 amino acids. The DNA for the CDR3 is TGTGCCACCAGCAGAGATCCGGGGACAGGGGCAAATCAGCCCCAGCATTTT. Translating gives CATSRDPGTGANQPQHF.

V is TRBV4-2 and J is TRBJ2-5; 10 bases map to TRBD2. V lost 1 base and J lost 5; bases outside the gene matches: 7. The V gene's germline CDR1 is LGHNA and CDR2 YNFKEQ. The CDR3 is 16 residues long. CDR3 DNA sequence: TGTGCCAGCAGCCAAGGGCTAGCGGGAGAACGGGAGACCCAGTACTTC. Its translation: CASSQGLAGERETQYF.

Only one count was recorded for this clone. At one of its ends the junction is not consistent with the germline gene, which may arise from a read error. The chain has TRBV6-5 and TRBJ2-2, with 8 bases aligning to TRBD1. The CDR3 length is 14 residues. Germline V gene lookup returns CDR1 MNHEY and CDR2 SVGAGI. The CDR3 region is CASSYRQGIGKLFF. Written as DNA, the CDR3 is TGTGCCAGCAGTTACCGACAGGGGATCGGGAAGCTGTTTTTT.

DNA of the CDR3: TGCGCCAGCCGGCCGGACAGCCAAGAGACCCAGTACTTC. It specifies CASRPDSQETQYF. V gene TRBV5-1 combines with J gene TRBJ2-5; a weak D match, TRBD1 (6 bases). Germline V CDR1 and CDR2: SGHRS, YFSETQ. This CDR3 comprises 13 residues. The germline V and J ends were trimmed by 7 bases and 1 base, with 11 bases remaining between them.

The chain links TRBV30 to TRBJ1-3; D unresolved. The CDR3 extends over 15 amino acids. The germline gives CDR1 GTSNPN, CDR2 SVGIG (reference sequence). Trimming left V 5 bases short and J 3 bases short, with 17 bases between. The CDR3 is CAWGDRYRGGNTIYF. The CDR3 DNA reads as TGTGCCTGGGGTGACCGGTATCGAGGTGGAAACACCATATATTTT.

This chain uses TRBV7-2 with TRBJ2-1, with 7 bases fitting TRBD2. V lost 1 base, J lost 5 bases, and 5 bases stayed unmatched. Germline values: CDR1 SGHTA, CDR2 FQGNSA. The CDR3 runs 15 residues. CDR3 DNA: TGTGCCAGCAGCTTAGGTAGCGGGTACCACAATGAGCAGTTCTTC. Its protein product is CASSLGSGYHNEQFF.

The chain joins TRBV28 to TRBJ2-1; D remains unclear. The CDR3 covers 15 residues. Trimming took 5 bases from V and 0 from J, leaving 11 bases between them. Germline CDR1 MDHEN, CDR2 SYDVKM. The CDR3 DNA reads as TGTGCCAGCAGTAGAGGTGCCGTCTCCTACAATGAGCAGTTCTTC. Translated, it gives CASSRGAVSYNEQFF.

The chain combines TRBV10-3 with TRBJ2-5, with 12 nucleotides matching TRBD1. This CDR3 has 14 amino acids. V lost 7 bases, J lost 5 bases, and 5 bases stayed unmatched. Germline V gene lookup returns CDR1 ENHRY and CDR2 SYGVKD. CDR3 in amino acids: CAIKPGQGAETQYF. The CDR3 DNA sequence: TGTGCCATCAAACCGGGACAGGGGGCGGAGACCCAGTACTTC.

The CDR3 DNA reads as TGTGCCAGCAGTCAGGCAAGGTATGCTGAAGCTTTCTTT. Amino acid sequence: CASSQARYAEAFF. The chain joins TRBV6-2 or TRBV6-3 to TRBJ1-1; D uncertain. V was clipped by 5 bases and J by 6 bases, with 13 bases between them. This CDR3 region has 13 residues. Per germline, CDR1 MNHEY and CDR2 SVGEGT.

Concerning this clone: This specimen includes other DNA sequences encoding the same CDR3. CDR3 sequence: CASSPTSGSGADTQYF. The CDR3 DNA follows: TGTGCCAGCAGCCCGACTAGCGGGAGTGGGGCAGATACGCAGTATTTT. This chain connects TRBV7-9 to TRBJ2-3; 12 positions match TRBD2. The CDR3 sequence is 16 residues long. Germline V gene sequence: CDR1 SEHNR, CDR2 FQNEAQ (reference sequence). The trim removed 5 bases at V and 4 bases at J, leaving 7 bases unmatched. Full variable domain (missing parts from reference TRBV7-9 and TRBJ2-3): DTGVSQNPRHKITKRGQNVTFRCDPISEHNRLYWYRQTLGQGPEFLTYFQNEAQLEKSRLLSDRFSAERPKGSFSTLEIQRTEQGDSAMYLCASSPTSGSGADTQYFGPGTRLTVL.

The rearrangement uses TRBV6-6 and TRBJ1-1; TRBD1 is a possible D gene (5 bases). Germline-derived CDR1 and CDR2 are MNHNY and SVGAGI (reference sequence). Trimming shortened V by 5 bases and J by 8 bases, and 12 bases separated the two germline ends. The CDR3 extends over 12 amino acids. The CDR3 nucleotides read TGTGCCAGCAGTCCGACAGCCCGAGAAGCTTTCTTT. The encoded protein is CASSPTAREAFF.

This chain joins TRBV4-1 and TRBJ1-4; TRBD1 aligns across 9 bases. V dropped 4 bases and J dropped 1; count of bases not matched to a gene: 1. The CDR3 runs 15 residues. Germline CDR1 MGHRA, CDR2 YSYEKL. The CDR3 here is CASSLDRGTNEKLFF. The CDR3 region has the DNA TGCGCCAGCAGCCTGGACAGGGGAACTAATGAAAAACTGTTTTTT.

This chain uses TRBV27 with TRBJ1-2; a possible D gene is TRBD1 (6 bases). The CDR3 consists of 16 residues. CDR1 is MNHEY, CDR2 SMNVEV, per germline (reference sequence). The V end lost 4 bases, the J end lost 8 bases, and 23 bases lay between the germline ends. Here the CDR3 reads CASSSLLSPRGGGYTF. CDR3 nucleotide sequence: TGTGCCAGCAGTTCCCTTCTTTCCCCCAGGGGAGGGGGCTACACCTTC.

V is TRBV6-4 and J is TRBJ2-2, with 9 bases matching TRBD2. The CDR3 runs to 15 residues. With 10 bases clipped from V and 1 base from J, the junction kept 7 bases outside the gene matches. Germline V gene lookup returns CDR1 MRHNA and CDR2 SNTAGT. CDR3: CANPRLAVNTGELFF. Written as DNA, the CDR3 is TGTGCCAACCCCCGACTAGCGGTGAACACCGGGGAGCTGTTTTTT.

This rearrangement joins TRBV10-2 to TRBJ2-7; 12 bases match TRBD2. Germline values: CDR1 WSHSY, CDR2 SAAADI. This CDR3 contains 20 residues. The V and J ends lost 5 bases and 0 bases, in that order; junction bases with no gene match: 17. The CDR3 spells CASSSTRGTSGRRSSYEQYF. CDR3 nucleotide sequence: TGCGCCAGCAGTTCAACCAGAGGGACTAGCGGGCGAAGGAGCTCCTACGAGCAGTACTTC.

This chain links TRBV2 with TRBJ2-7, with TRBD2 as a possible D gene (5 bases). The V end lost 6 bases, the J end lost 6 bases, and 18 bases lay between the germline ends. Germline V lookup: CDR1 SNHLY, CDR2 FYNNEI. The CDR3 has 14 amino acids. The CDR3 loop reads CASSTRGTSGEQYF. Here the CDR3 DNA reads TGTGCCAGCAGCACCCGGGGAACCTCTGGCGAGCAGTACTTC.